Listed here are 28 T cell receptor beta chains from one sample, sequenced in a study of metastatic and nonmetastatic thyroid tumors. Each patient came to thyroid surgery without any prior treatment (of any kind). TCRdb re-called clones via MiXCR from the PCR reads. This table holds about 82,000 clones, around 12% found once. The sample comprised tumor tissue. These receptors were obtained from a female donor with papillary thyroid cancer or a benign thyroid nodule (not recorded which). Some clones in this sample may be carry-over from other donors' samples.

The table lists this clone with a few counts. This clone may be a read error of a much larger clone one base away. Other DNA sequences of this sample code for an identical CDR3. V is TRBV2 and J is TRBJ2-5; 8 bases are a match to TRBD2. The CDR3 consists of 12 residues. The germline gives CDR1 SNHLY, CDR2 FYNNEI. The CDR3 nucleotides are TGTGCCAGCAGGGGACTAGGGGAGACACAGTACTTC. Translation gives CASRGLGETQYF.

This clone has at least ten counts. The CDR3 loop reads CASSLALNGRYEQYF. The DNA for the CDR3 is TGCGCCAGCAGCTTGGCCTTGAACGGCCGCTACGAGCAGTACTTC. The rearrangement links TRBV5-1 to TRBJ2-7; D not certain. V lost 0 bases and J lost 3, with 13 bases in between. CDR3 length: 15 amino acids. The V gene's germline CDR1 is SGHRS and CDR2 YFSETQ.

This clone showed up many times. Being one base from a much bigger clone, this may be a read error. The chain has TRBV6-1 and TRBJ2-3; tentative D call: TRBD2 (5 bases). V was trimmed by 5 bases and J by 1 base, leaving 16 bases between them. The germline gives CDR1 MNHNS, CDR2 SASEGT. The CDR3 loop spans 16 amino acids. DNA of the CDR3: TGTGCCAGCAGTAAAGGACGGGGAATAGGCACAGATACGCAGTATTTT. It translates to CASSKGRGIGTDTQYF.

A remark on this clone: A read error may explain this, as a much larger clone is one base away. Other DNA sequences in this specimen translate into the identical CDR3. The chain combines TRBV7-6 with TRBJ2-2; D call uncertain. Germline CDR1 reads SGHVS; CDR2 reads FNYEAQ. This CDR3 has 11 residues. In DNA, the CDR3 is TGTGCGTCACGGAACACCGGGGAGCTGTTTTTT. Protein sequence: CASRNTGELFF.

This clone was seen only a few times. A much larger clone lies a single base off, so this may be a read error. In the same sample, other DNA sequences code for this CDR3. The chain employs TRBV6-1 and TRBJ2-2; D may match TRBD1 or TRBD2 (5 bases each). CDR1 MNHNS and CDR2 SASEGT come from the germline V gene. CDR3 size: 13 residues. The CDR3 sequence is CASTWGSTGELFF. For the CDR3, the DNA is TGTGCCAGCACCTGGGGGTCCACCGGTGAGCTGTTTTTT.

The CDR3 sequence: CAWSPRLAGQETQYF. The DNA of the CDR3 is TGTGCCTGGAGTCCCCGACTAGCGGGCCAAGAGACCCAGTACTTC. This chain uses TRBV30 with TRBJ2-5; 10 nucleotides line up with TRBD2. Germline V gene data show CDR1 as GTSNPN and CDR2 as SVGIG (reference sequence). Germline trimming cut 2 bases from V and 1 base from J; bases unmatched to any gene: 4. This CDR3 has 15 residues. Based on the CDR3 plus reference TRBV30 and TRBJ2-5, the full variable domain is SQTIHQWPATLVQPVGSPLSLECTVEGTSNPNLYWYRQAAGRGLQLLFYSVGIGQISSEVPQNLSASRPQDRQFILSSKKLLLSDSGFYLCAWSPRLAGQETQYFGPGTRLLVL.

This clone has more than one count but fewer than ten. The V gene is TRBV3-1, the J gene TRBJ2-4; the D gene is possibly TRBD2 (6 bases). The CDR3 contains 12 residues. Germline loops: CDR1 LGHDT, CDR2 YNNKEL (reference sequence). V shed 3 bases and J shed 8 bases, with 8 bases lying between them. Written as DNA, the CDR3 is TGTGCCAGCAGCCACGGGGGAGACATTCAGTACTTC. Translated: CASSHGGDIQYF.

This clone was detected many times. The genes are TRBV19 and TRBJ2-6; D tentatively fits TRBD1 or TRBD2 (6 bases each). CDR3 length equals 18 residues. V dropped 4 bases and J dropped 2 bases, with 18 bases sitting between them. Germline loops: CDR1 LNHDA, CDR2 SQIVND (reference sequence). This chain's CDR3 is CASSTLNWGAAGANVLTF. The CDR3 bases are TGTGCCAGTAGTACTCTGAATTGGGGGGCGGCTGGGGCCAACGTCCTGACTTTC.

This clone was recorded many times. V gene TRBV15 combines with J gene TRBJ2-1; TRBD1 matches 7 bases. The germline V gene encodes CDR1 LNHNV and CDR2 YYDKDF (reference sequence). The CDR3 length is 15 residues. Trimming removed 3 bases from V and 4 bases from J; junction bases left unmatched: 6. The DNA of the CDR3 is TGTGCCACCAGCAGCGGACAGGTAAATTACAATGAGCAGTTCTTC. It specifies CATSSGQVNYNEQFF. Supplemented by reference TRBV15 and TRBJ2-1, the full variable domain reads DAMVIQNPRYQVTQFGKPVTLSCSQTLNHNVMYWYQQKSSQAPKLLFHYYDKDFNNEADTPDNFQSRRPNTSFCFLDIRSPGLGDTAMYLCATSSGQVNYNEQFFGPGTRLTVL.

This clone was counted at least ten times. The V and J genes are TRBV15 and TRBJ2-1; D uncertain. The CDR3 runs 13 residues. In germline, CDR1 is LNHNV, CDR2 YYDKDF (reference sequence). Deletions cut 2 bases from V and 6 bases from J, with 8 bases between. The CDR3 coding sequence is TGTGCCACCAGCAGACTAGTAGGCAATGAGCAGTTCTTC. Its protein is CATSRLVGNEQFF. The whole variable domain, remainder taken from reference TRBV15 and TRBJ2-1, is DAMVIQNPRYQVTQFGKPVTLSCSQTLNHNVMYWYQQKSSQAPKLLFHYYDKDFNNEADTPDNFQSRRPNTSFCFLDIRSPGLGDTAMYLCATSRLVGNEQFFGPGTRLTVL.

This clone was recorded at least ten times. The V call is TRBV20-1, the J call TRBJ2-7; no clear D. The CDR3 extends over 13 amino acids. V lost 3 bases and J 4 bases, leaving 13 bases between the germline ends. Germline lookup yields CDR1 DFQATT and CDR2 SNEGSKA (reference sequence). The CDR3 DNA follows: TGCAGTGCTAGCCTAATAGGGCGTTACGAGCAGTACTTC. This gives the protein CSASLIGRYEQYF.

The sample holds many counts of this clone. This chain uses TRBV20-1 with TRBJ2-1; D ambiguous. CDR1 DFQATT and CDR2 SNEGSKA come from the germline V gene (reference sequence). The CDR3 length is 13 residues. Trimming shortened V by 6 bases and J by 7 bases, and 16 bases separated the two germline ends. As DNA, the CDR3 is TGCAGTGCCCCCCTCGCGCGCCGAAATGAGCAGTTCTTC. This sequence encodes CSAPLARRNEQFF.

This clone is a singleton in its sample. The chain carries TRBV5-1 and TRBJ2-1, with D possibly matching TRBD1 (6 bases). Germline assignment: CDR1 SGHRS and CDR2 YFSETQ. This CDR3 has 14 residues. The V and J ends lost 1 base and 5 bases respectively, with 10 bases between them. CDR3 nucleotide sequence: TGCGCCAGCAGCTTGACAGGGCGCCACAATGAGCAGTTCTTC. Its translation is CASSLTGRHNEQFF.

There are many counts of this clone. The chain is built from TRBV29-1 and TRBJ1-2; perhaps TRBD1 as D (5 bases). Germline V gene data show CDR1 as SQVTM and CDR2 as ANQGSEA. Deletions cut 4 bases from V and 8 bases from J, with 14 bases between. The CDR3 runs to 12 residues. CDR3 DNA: TGCAGCGTTGCCGGGGGAGAGGACGGCTACACCTTC. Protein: CSVAGGEDGYTF.

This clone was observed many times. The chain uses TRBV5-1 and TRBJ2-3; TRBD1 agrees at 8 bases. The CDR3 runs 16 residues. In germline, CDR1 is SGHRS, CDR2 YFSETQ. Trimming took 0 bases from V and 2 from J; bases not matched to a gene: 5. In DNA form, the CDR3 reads TGCGCCAGCAGCTTGGAGGGGACAGGAGCCACAGATACGCAGTATTTT. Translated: CASSLEGTGATDTQYF.

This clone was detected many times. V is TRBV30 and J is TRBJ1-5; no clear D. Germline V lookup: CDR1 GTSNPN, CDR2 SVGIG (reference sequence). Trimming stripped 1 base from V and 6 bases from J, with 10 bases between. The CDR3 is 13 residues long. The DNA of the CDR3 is TGTGCCTGGAGTGGAGGAGGTGGTCAGCCCCAGCATTTT. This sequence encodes CAWSGGGGQPQHF.

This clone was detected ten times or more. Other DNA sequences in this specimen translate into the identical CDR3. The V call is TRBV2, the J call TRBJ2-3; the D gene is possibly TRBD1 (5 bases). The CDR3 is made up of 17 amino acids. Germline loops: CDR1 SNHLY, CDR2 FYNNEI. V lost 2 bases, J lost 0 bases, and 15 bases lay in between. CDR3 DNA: TGTGCCAGCAGTGAACGGCAGGGCCTACCTAGCACAGATACGCAGTATTTT. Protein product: CASSERQGLPSTDTQYF. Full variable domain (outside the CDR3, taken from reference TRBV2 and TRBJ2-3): EPEVTQTPSHQVTQMGQEVILRCVPISNHLYFYWYRQILGQKVEFLVSFYNNEISEKSEIFDDQFSVERPDGSNFTLKIRSTKLEDSAMYFCASSERQGLPSTDTQYFGPGTRLTVL.

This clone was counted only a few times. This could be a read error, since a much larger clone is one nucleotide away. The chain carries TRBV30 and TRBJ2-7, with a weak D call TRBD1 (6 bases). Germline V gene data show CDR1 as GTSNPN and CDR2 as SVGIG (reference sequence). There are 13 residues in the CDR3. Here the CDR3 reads CAWREKGVYEKYF. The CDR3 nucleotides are TGTGCCTGGAGGGAGAAGGGGGTCTACGAGAAGTACTTC.

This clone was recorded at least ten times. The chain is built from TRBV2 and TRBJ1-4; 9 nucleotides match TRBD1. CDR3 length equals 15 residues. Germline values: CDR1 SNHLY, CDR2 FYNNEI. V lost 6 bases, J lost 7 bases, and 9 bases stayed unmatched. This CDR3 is CASSKDRGWGEKLFF. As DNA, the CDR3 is TGTGCCAGCAGCAAGGACAGGGGATGGGGTGAAAAACTGTTTTTT.

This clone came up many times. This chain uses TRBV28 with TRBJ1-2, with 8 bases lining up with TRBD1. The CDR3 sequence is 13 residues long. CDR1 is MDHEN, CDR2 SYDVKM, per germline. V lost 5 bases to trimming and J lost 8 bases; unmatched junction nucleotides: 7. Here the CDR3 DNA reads TGTGCCAGCAGTCTTGACAGGGGAGAAGGCTACACCTTC. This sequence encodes CASSLDRGEGYTF.

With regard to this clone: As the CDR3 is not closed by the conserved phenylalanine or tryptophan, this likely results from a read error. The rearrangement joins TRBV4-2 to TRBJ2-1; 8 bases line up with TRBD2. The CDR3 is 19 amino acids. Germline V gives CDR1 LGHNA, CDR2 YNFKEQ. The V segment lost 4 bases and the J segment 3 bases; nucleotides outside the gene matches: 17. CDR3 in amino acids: CASSRRGGRPGVNYNEQFL. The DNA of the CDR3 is TGTGCCAGCAGCCGTCGGGGCGGGAGGCCCGGCGTAAACTACAATGAGCAGTTCCTC.

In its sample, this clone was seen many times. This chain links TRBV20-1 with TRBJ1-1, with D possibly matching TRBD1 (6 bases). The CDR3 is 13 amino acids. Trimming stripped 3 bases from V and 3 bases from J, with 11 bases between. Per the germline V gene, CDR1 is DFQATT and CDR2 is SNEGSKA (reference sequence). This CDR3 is CSASNHRDTEAFF. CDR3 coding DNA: TGCAGTGCTAGTAATCACAGGGACACTGAAGCTTTCTTT.

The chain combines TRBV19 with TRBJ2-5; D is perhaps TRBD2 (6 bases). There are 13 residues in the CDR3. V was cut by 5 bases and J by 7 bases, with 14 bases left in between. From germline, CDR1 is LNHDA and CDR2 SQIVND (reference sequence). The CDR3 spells CASSLRGKATQYF. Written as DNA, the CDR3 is TGTGCCAGTAGTCTCCGGGGGAAGGCGACCCAGTACTTC.

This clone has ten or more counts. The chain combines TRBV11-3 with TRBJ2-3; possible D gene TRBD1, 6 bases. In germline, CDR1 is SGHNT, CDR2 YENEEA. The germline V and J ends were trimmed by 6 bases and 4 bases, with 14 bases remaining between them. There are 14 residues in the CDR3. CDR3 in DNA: TGTGCCAGCAGAAGACAGGCAGCATCAGATACGCAGTATTTT. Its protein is CASRRQAASDTQYF.

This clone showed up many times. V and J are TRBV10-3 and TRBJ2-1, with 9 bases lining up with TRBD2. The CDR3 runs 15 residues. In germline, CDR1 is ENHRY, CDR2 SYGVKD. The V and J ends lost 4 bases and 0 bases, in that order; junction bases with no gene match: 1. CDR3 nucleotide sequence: TGTGCCATCAGTGTTAGCGGGAGCTCCTACAATGAGCAGTTCTTC. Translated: CAISVSGSSYNEQFF.

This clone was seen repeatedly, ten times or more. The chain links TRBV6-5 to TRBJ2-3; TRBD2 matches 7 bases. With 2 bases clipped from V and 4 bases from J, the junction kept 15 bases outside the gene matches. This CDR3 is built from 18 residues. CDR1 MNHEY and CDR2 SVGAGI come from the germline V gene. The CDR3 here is CASSYSGRGGSVADTQYF. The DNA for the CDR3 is TGTGCCAGCAGTTACAGCGGACGAGGCGGGAGTGTCGCAGATACGCAGTATTTT.

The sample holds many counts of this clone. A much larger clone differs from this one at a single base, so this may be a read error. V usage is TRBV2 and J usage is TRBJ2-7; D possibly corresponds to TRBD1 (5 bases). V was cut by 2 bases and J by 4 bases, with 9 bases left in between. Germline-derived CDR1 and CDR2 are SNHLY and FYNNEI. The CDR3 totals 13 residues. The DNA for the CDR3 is TGTGCCAGCAGTGAAAGCAGGGCTTACGAGCAGTACTTC. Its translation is CASSESRAYEQYF.

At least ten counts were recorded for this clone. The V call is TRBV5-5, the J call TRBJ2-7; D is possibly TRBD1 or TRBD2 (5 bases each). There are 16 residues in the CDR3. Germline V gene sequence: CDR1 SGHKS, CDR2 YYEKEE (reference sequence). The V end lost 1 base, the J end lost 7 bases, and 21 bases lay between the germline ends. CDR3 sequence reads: CASSLTLGEPSREQYF. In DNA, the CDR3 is TGTGCCAGCAGCTTGACTTTGGGGGAACCCTCAAGGGAGCAGTACTTC.